This T cell receptor beta chain stems from a study of identical twins. To note about this clonotype: Its antigen remains unknown.

Addition of a universal primer site occurred through template switching, and cDNA carried unique molecular identifiers. Using its own MiXCR run on the 5' RACE reads, TCRdb lists one record per CDR3 protein. This table holds 450,000 to 500,000 distinct CDR3 sequences, approximately 14% found once. Study-level points and caveats: The study based its conclusions on cross-sectional statistical analysis and did not follow the same donors.

Germline V CDR1 and CDR2: MNHEY, SVGEGT. The V and J ends lost 0 bases and 9 bases respectively, with 14 bases between them. The CDR3 spans 14 residues. The same sample was also used in a study of yellow fever vaccine responses in identical twins. According to that study: Vaccine T cell responses of twins reportedly seemed partly convergent and partly personalized.

The chain recombines TRBV6-2 or TRBV6-3 with TRBJ2-5; maybe TRBD2 (5 bases). The TCR comes from a woman between 18 and 30 years old in good health. The sample consisted of CD4+ T cells sorted from blood. The CDR3 nucleotides read TGTGCCAGCAGTTACTCGGGAGCCCTTGGGGCCCAGTACTTC. Amino acids: CASSYSGALGAQYF.